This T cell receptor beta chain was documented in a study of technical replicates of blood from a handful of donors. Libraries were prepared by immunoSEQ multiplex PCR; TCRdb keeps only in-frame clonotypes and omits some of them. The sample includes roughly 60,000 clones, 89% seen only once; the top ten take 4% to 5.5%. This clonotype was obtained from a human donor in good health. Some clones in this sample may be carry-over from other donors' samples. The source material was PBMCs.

The CDR3 DNA follows: TGTGCCAGCAGCCCAGGGTTTAACTATGGCTACACCTTC. Translation gives CASSPGFNYGYTF. The rearrangement uses TRBV2 and TRBJ1-2, with a weak D call TRBD1 (5 bases). The CDR3 is made up of 13 amino acids. V lost 6 bases and J lost 1, with 9 bases in between. The V gene's germline CDR1 is SNHLY and CDR2 FYNNEI.